This entry lists 2 T cell receptor beta chains sequenced from one sample in a study of T cells in Graves' hyperthyroidism and ophthalmopathy. Amplification yielded TCR beta CDR3 regions, with RNA transcripts as the source. First-round RT-PCR targeting the TCR CDR3 was performed with the HTBI primer set. TCRdb re-analysed the multiplex PCR reads in MiXCR, keeping a single row per CDR3 protein. The sample lists 200,000 to 250,000 distinct CDR3 sequences, 15% to 20% seen once, with 50% in the top ten. Sample: blood. The receptor set was obtained from a man aged 45 to 65 with Graves' hyperthyroidism.

This chain links TRBV6-2 or TRBV6-3 with TRBJ2-7; D tentatively fits TRBD1 or TRBD2 (5 bases each). Germline assignment: CDR1 MNHEY and CDR2 SVGEGT. The V end was cut by 5 bases, the J end by 0 bases, with 14 bases between. The CDR3 loop spans 15 amino acids. The CDR3 is CASSRAGTRSYEQYF. As DNA, the CDR3 is TGTGCCAGCAGTCGCGCCGGGACCCGCTCCTACGAGCAGTACTTC.

The J gene is TRBJ2-2, the V gene TRBV5-1; D is uncertain. From germline, CDR1 is SGHRS and CDR2 YFSETQ. Deletions cut 2 bases from V and 5 bases from J, with 13 bases between. The CDR3 contains 15 residues. In nucleotides, the CDR3 is TGCGCCAGCAGCTTCCGAACTACCTGGACCGGGGAGCTGTTTTTT. Residues: CASSFRTTWTGELFF.